This passage covers 29 T cell receptor beta chains from one sample sequenced in a study of blood T cells in healthy people across ages. Through a sample-barcoded 5' primer and a J-beta primer mix, a second PCR was run for about 6 to 11 cycles. MiXCR was run by TCRdb on the 5' RACE reads, yielding one entry per CDR3 protein. This table holds approximately 1,000,000 distinct CDR3 sequences, over 35% found once. Sequenced: blood. The receptor set was obtained from a woman aged 55 to 70 in good health.

In its sample, this clonotype was seen a few times. The rearrangement uses TRBV29-1 and TRBJ1-4; D is perhaps TRBD1 (5 bases). The CDR3 extends over 11 amino acids. The V end lost 2 bases, the J end lost 7 bases, and 5 bases lay between the germline ends. Germline V gives CDR1 SQVTM, CDR2 ANQGSEA. The CDR3 DNA sequence: TGCAGCGTTGAAAGGGGTGAAAAACTGTTTTTT. Amino acids: CSVERGEKLFF.

This chain links TRBV28 with TRBJ2-7, with D possibly being TRBD1 (5 bases). Germline CDR1 MDHEN, CDR2 SYDVKM. The CDR3 is 11 amino acids. Trimming took off 6 bases at V and 10 bases at J, with 13 bases between the two ends. The CDR3 is CASRGVGAQYF. Here the CDR3 DNA reads TGTGCCAGCAGAGGTGTAGGGGCCCAGTACTTC.

The chain combines TRBV6-6 with TRBJ2-1; a weak D match, TRBD2 (6 bases). Germline-derived CDR1 and CDR2 are MNHNY and SVGAGI (reference sequence). V lost 8 bases and J lost 9, with 23 bases in between. The CDR3 totals 15 residues. The CDR3 nucleotides are TGTGCCAGCCACTCGGGGGAAATATCGGTCGGTGAGCAGTTCTTC. This gives the protein CASHSGEISVGEQFF.

This clonotype was seen a few times. The chain employs TRBV10-3 and TRBJ2-1; 11 bases line up with TRBD2. Germline V gives CDR1 ENHRY, CDR2 SYGVKD. The CDR3 consists of 18 residues. V gave up 6 bases and J gave up 2 bases; unmatched junction bases: 12. The CDR3 region is CAISDRASGRTTYNEQFF. The CDR3, as DNA: TGTGCCATCAGCGACAGGGCTAGCGGGAGGACCACCTACAATGAGCAGTTCTTC.

This CDR3 reads CASSPKPGRAGADTQYF. DNA for the CDR3: TGTGCCAGCAGCCCGAAGCCGGGACGAGCAGGAGCAGATACGCAGTATTTT. The chain recombines TRBV7-2 with TRBJ2-3; D possibly matches TRBD1 or TRBD2 (5 bases each). CDR1 and CDR2 (germline): SGHTA, FQGNSA. V dropped 5 bases and J dropped 4 bases, with 22 bases sitting between them. This CDR3 spans 17 amino acids.

There are many counts of this clonotype. The gene calls are TRBV7-2 and TRBJ1-5; 7 nucleotides match TRBD1. The ends lost 5 bases at V and 4 bases at J; junction bases unmatched: 11. Germline CDR1 and CDR2: SGHTA and FQGNSA. This CDR3 has 16 residues. CDR3 coding DNA: TGTGCCAGCAGCCCAGAGCCGGGACAGACAAATCAGCCCCAGCATTTT. The encoded protein is CASSPEPGQTNQPQHF.

The chain is built from TRBV12-3 or TRBV12-4 and TRBJ1-5; no reliable D call. This CDR3 comprises 14 residues. V was pared by 1 base and J by 3 bases, with 7 bases between. CDR3 coding DNA: TGTGCCAGCAGTTTAGTGCAGTCCAATCAGCCCCAGCATTTT. Translation: CASSLVQSNQPQHF.

In this sample, this clonotype turned up a few times. The V call is TRBV7-9, the J call TRBJ1-2, with D perhaps matching TRBD1 (6 bases). The V end lost 5 bases, the J end lost 7 bases, and 20 bases lay between the germline ends. This CDR3 contains 15 residues. CDR1 and CDR2 (germline): SEHNR, FQNEAQ (reference sequence). The CDR3 here is CASSPGGWGAVGYTF. The CDR3 bases are TGTGCCAGCAGCCCCGGGGGCTGGGGGGCGGTTGGCTACACCTTC.

V and J are TRBV5-1 and TRBJ2-3; TRBD2 aligns across 7 bases. The CDR3 loop spans 13 amino acids. Germline V gives CDR1 SGHRS, CDR2 YFSETQ. Trimming at V came to 4 bases and at J to 5 bases, leaving 4 bases not matched to a gene. The CDR3 loop is CASSEGGGDTQYF. In DNA, the CDR3 is TGCGCCAGCAGCGAGGGCGGGGGAGATACGCAGTATTTT.

To note about this clonotype: The junction differs from germline at one of its ends, possibly a read error. The chain links TRBV5-1 to TRBJ2-7, with 7 bases that match TRBD2. From germline, CDR1 is SGHRS and CDR2 YFSETQ. This CDR3 comprises 15 residues. As DNA, the CDR3 is TGTGCCAGCAGCTTGGTGTGGCGGGGGTCCGACGAGCAGTACTTC. Protein: CASSLVWRGSDEQYF.

There are a few counts of this clonotype. The chain recombines TRBV7-9 with TRBJ1-2, with D possibly matching TRBD1 (6 bases). The V gene lost 6 bases and the J gene lost 6 bases, with 20 bases spanning the gap. The CDR3 is 15 amino acids. Germline assignment: CDR1 SEHNR and CDR2 FQNEAQ (reference sequence). The CDR3 nucleotides are TGTGCCAGCAGACGCGGGGACATGGAAAAGCATGGCTACACCTTC. It codes for CASRRGDMEKHGYTF. Full variable domain (rest looked up from reference TRBV7-9 and TRBJ1-2): DTGVSQNPRHKITKRGQNVTFRCDPISEHNRLYWYRQTLGQGPEFLTYFQNEAQLEKSRLLSDRFSAERPKGSFSTLEIQRTEQGDSAMYLCASRRGDMEKHGYTFGSGTRLTVV.

J is TRBJ2-3 and V is TRBV15; D may be TRBD1 (7 bases). CDR1 is LNHNV, CDR2 YYDKDF, per germline (reference sequence). V was shortened by 0 bases and J by 2 bases, with 12 bases between the two germline ends. The CDR3 length is 16 residues. CDR3 DNA sequence: TGTGCCACCAGCAGAGAAGGAGGGGGCTTCACAGATACGCAGTATTTT. It yields the protein CATSREGGGFTDTQYF.

The gene calls are TRBV6-5 and TRBJ1-2; D remains ambiguous. Germline-derived CDR1 and CDR2 are MNHEY and SVGAGI. The CDR3 spans 13 residues. V gave up 2 bases and J gave up 6 bases, with 10 bases separating them. CDR3 loop: CASSYSPDHGYTF. For the CDR3, the DNA is TGTGCCAGCAGTTACAGTCCCGACCATGGCTACACCTTC.

This clonotype has a single count. V and J are TRBV2 and TRBJ2-5; 9 nucleotides match TRBD2. The CDR3 is made up of 15 amino acids. Germline-derived CDR1 and CDR2 are SNHLY and FYNNEI. The J segment lost 2 bases and the V segment lost 3 bases, leaving 4 bases of the junction unmatched. The CDR3 sequence: CASSDPGLAQETQYF. CDR3 nucleotide sequence: TGTGCCAGCAGTGACCCGGGACTAGCTCAAGAGACCCAGTACTTC.

This clonotype was seen a handful of times. The V call is TRBV20-1, the J call TRBJ2-5, with D possibly matching TRBD1 (5 bases). The length of the CDR3 is 17 residues. Trimming removed 3 bases at V and 0 bases at J, with 20 bases between. CDR1 is DFQATT, CDR2 SNEGSKA, per germline (reference sequence). The CDR3 loop is CSASRSLTASYQETQYF. CDR3 sequence (DNA): TGCAGTGCTAGTCGATCTTTGACAGCCAGTTACCAAGAGACCCAGTACTTC.

This clonotype is a singleton in its sample. This may stem from a read error, because a much larger clone lies one nucleotide away. The chain has TRBV7-9 and TRBJ2-3; 12 bases are shared with TRBD2. Germline V CDR1 and CDR2: SEHNR, FQNEAQ (reference sequence). This CDR3 contains 19 residues. The V gene end was trimmed by 5 bases and the J gene end by 4 bases; junction bases not matched to a gene: 16. The CDR3 nucleotides are TGTGCCAGCAGCCCCATACTAGCGGGAGGTTTGCATCATCCAGATACGCAGTATTTT. It yields the protein CASSPILAGGLHHPDTQYF. Full variable domain (outside the CDR3, taken from reference TRBV7-9 and TRBJ2-3): DTGVSQNPRHKITKRGQNVTFRCDPISEHNRLYWYRQTLGQGPEFLTYFQNEAQLEKSRLLSDRFSAERPKGSFSTLEIQRTEQGDSAMYLCASSPILAGGLHHPDTQYFGPGTRLTVL.

The rearrangement joins TRBV5-1 to TRBJ2-6, with D unresolved. Germline CDR1 SGHRS, CDR2 YFSETQ. This CDR3 comprises 15 residues. Trimming left V 5 bases short and J 1 base short, with 10 bases between. The CDR3 sequence is CASSRLLSGANVLTF. CDR3 DNA sequence: TGCGCCAGCAGTCGCCTCCTGTCTGGGGCCAACGTCCTGACTTTC. Variable domain in full (rest from reference TRBV5-1 and TRBJ2-6): KAGVTQTPRYLIKTRGQQVTLSCSPISGHRSVSWYQQTPGQGLQFLFEYFSETQRNKGNFPGRFSGRQFSNSRSEMNVSTLELGDSALYLCASSRLLSGANVLTFGAGSRLTVL.

The chain joins TRBV20-1 to TRBJ2-7; 8 bases agree with TRBD1. This CDR3 contains 16 residues. Per germline, CDR1 DFQATT and CDR2 SNEGSKA (reference sequence). V lost 6 bases and J lost 5; bases outside the gene matches: 18. CDR3: CSATPFPTGVGDEQYF. CDR3 in DNA: TGCAGTGCCACCCCTTTCCCGACAGGGGTGGGAGACGAGCAGTACTTC.

On this clonotype: Given a much more abundant clone one base away, this may be a read error. The chain employs TRBV5-1 and TRBJ2-7; D is unresolved. The germline V gene encodes CDR1 SGHRS and CDR2 YFSETQ. The CDR3 is 11 amino acids. V lost 1 base to trimming and J lost 7 bases, with 6 bases between them. The CDR3 bases are TGCGCCAGCAGCTTGCAGGAGGAGCAGTACTTC. As protein: CASSLQEEQYF.

The chain uses TRBV14 and TRBJ1-1; the D is unclear. Trimming pared 0 bases from V and 9 bases from J, leaving 11 bases between. The CDR3 extends over 13 amino acids. Germline assignment: CDR1 SGHDN and CDR2 FVKESK. The CDR3 reads CASSQDIQSKAFF. Here the CDR3 DNA reads TGTGCCAGCAGCCAAGATATCCAGAGTAAAGCTTTCTTT.

This clonotype was counted between two and nine times. The chain recombines TRBV15 with TRBJ2-5; tentatively, D is TRBD2 (5 bases). The J call is in doubt because the DNA end fits TRBJ2-7 better. CDR1 and CDR2 from the germline V gene are LNHNV and YYDKDF (reference sequence). The CDR3 runs 15 residues. The CDR3 reads CATSRDSGTTYEQYF. The CDR3 region has the DNA TGTGCCACCAGCAGAGACTCGGGAACCACATACGAGCAGTACTTC.

There are a few counts of this clonotype. The gene calls are TRBV27 and TRBJ2-7; D is perhaps TRBD1 (5 bases). CDR3 length: 12 residues. V was trimmed by 10 bases and J by 5 bases, leaving 15 bases between them. Germline V gene lookup returns CDR1 MNHEY and CDR2 SMNVEV (reference sequence). CDR3 DNA: TGTGCCACCCTGAGCAGGGCAGACGAGCAGTACTTC. It codes for CATLSRADEQYF.

This clonotype was detected once. The CDR3 spells CSARDQESALVTDTQYF. The CDR3 coding sequence is TGCAGTGCTAGAGATCAGGAAAGTGCCCTAGTCACAGATACGCAGTATTTT. The V gene is TRBV20-1, the J gene TRBJ2-3; the D is unclear. The germline V gene encodes CDR1 DFQATT and CDR2 SNEGSKA (reference sequence). The V end was cut by 0 bases, the J end by 2 bases, with 18 bases between. CDR3 length: 17 residues.

The gene calls are TRBV4-1 and TRBJ2-7; D is perhaps TRBD1 or TRBD2 (5 bases each). Germline V gene lookup returns CDR1 MGHRA and CDR2 YSYEKL. The CDR3 is 15 residues long. V gave up 3 bases and J gave up 2 bases, with 14 bases separating them. The CDR3 sequence is CASSQGPRDPYEQYF. In DNA form, the CDR3 reads TGCGCCAGCAGCCAGGGGCCAAGGGACCCCTACGAGCAGTACTTC.

V is TRBV11-1 and J is TRBJ2-7; D call uncertain. The germline gives CDR1 SGHAT, CDR2 FQDESV (reference sequence). With 3 bases removed from V and 5 bases from J, the gap between germline ends came to 8 bases. The CDR3 has 12 amino acids. CDR3: CASSLGKNEQYF. CDR3 DNA sequence: TGTGCCAGCAGCTTGGGTAAAAACGAGCAGTACTTC.

The V and J genes are TRBV25-1 and TRBJ2-4, with a tentative D call TRBD1 (6 bases). The J call could be wrong; TRBJ2-7 is a better fit for the DNA end. CDR3 length: 16 amino acids. Germline CDR1 MGHDK, CDR2 SYGVNS. The CDR3 sequence: CASTSMRQDESYEQYF. CDR3 nucleotides: TGTGCCAGCACCTCAATGCGACAGGACGAATCCTACGAGCAGTACTTC.

J is TRBJ2-1 and V is TRBV7-6; weak D call: TRBD2 (5 bases). Looked up from germline, CDR1 is SGHVS and CDR2 is FNYEAQ. The CDR3 runs 15 residues. Trimming pared 3 bases from V and 7 bases from J, leaving 16 bases between. This CDR3 is CASSFGGLALNEQFF. The CDR3 nucleotides are TGTGCCAGCAGCTTTGGCGGGCTAGCCCTGAATGAGCAGTTCTTC.

The CDR3 DNA sequence: TGTGCCAGCAGCCAACAGGCGGGAAAAGAGACCCAGTACTTC. As protein: CASSQQAGKETQYF. V and J are TRBV4-2 and TRBJ2-5; D possibly corresponds to TRBD2 (6 bases). Germline loops: CDR1 LGHNA, CDR2 YNFKEQ. This CDR3 is 14 amino acids long. V lost 2 bases and J lost 3, with 10 bases in between.

The rearrangement links TRBV29-1 to TRBJ2-5; possibly TRBD1 for D (6 bases). V dropped 1 base and J dropped 0 bases, with 21 bases sitting between them. In germline, CDR1 is SQVTM, CDR2 ANQGSEA. The CDR3 has 18 amino acids. The CDR3 loop reads CSVEGDLQGRSDQETQYF. CDR3 sequence (DNA): TGCAGCGTTGAAGGGGACCTACAGGGCCGGAGTGACCAAGAGACCCAGTACTTC.